This T cell receptor (beta chain) was captured in a study of tissue T cells after allogeneic stem cell transplantation. Findings and caveats of the study: Anatomically similar tissues had similar TCR repertoires within each patient.

Time point indicated: mouse harvest day 7 after allogeneic transplant. The graft held 10^6 splenic CD5+ T cells and 10^7 T-cell-depleted bone marrow cells. Using immunoSEQ multiplex PCR, the repertoire was profiled, and TCRdb retains in-frame clones only, with some absent. The data hold about 2,200 clones, with approximately 60% observed a single time. Germline V CDR1 and CDR2: SGHLS, HYDKME. The CDR3 sequence is 14 residues long. The V end lost 0 bases, the J end lost 3 bases, and 7 bases lay between the germline ends. For this clone: Its antigen is not identified. The gene names given are mouse names. From the germline J gene comes the end of the CDR3, since the read stops 1 residue before it.

This chain connects TRBV12-2 to TRBJ1-4; D gene uncertain. Sequencing was done on a sample of spleen. This TCR derives from a female BALB/c mouse given C57BL/6 T cells with graft-versus-host disease after an allogeneic hematopoietic cell transplant. CDR3 DNA, as far as it was read: TGTGCCAGCTCTCTCGGGGAGACCAACGAAAGATTATTT. This translates into CASSLGETNERLF. The full CDR3 reads CASSLGETNERLFF.